The 20 T cell receptor beta chains below come from one sample, sequenced in a study of blood T cell repertoires in COVID-19. The protocol was immunoSEQ multiplex PCR, while the TCRdb copy is restricted to in-frame clones and leaves out a portion. This table has around 72,000 clones, over 80% appearing once. Sequenced sample: peripheral blood. The source of these receptors is a human donor in a cohort sampled during active COVID-19.

This chain links TRBV9 with TRBJ1-5, with D possibly matching TRBD1 (5 bases). Per the germline V gene, CDR1 is SGDLS and CDR2 is YYNGEE. V was cut by 5 bases and J by 5 bases, with 17 bases left in between. The CDR3 has 15 residues. The CDR3 is CASSHMGGEDQPQHF. The CDR3 DNA reads as TGTGCCAGCAGTCATATGGGGGGAGAAGATCAGCCCCAGCATTTT. Combining the CDR3 with reference TRBV9 and TRBJ1-5 gives the whole variable domain DSGVTQTPKHLITATGQRVTLRCSPRSGDLSVYWYQQSLDQGLQFLIQYYNGEERAKGNILERFSAQQFPDLHSELNLSSLELGDSALYFCASSHMGGEDQPQHFGDGTRLSIL.

This clone was recorded a few times. The rearrangement joins TRBV27 to TRBJ2-5, with D perhaps TRBD1 (5 bases). In germline, CDR1 is MNHEY, CDR2 SMNVEV (reference sequence). The CDR3 has 16 residues. V lost 5 bases, J lost 5 bases, and 21 bases lay in between. The CDR3 spells CASSPEPPRVQETQYF. For the CDR3, the DNA is TGTGCCAGCAGTCCCGAGCCGCCCAGGGTGCAGGAGACCCAGTACTTC.

This clone was seen only a few times. V gene TRBV6-6 combines with J gene TRBJ1-2; D gene uncertain. The germline V gene has CDR1 MNHNY and CDR2 SVGAGI (reference sequence). This CDR3 has 14 residues. V was pared by 7 bases and J by 1 base, with 13 bases between. CDR3 nucleotides: TGTGCCAGCACCCGGGAGGCCCTTAACTATGGCTACACCTTC. Translated: CASTREALNYGYTF.

V gene TRBV5-1 combines with J gene TRBJ1-3, with D perhaps TRBD1 (6 bases). Germline loops: CDR1 SGHRS, CDR2 YFSETQ. Trimming shortened V by 2 bases and J by 2 bases, and 8 bases separated the two germline ends. This CDR3 contains 14 residues. The CDR3 region is CASSFGTTGNTIYF. The CDR3 DNA sequence: TGCGCCAGCAGCTTCGGGACAACTGGAAACACCATATATTTT.

V and J are TRBV6-5 and TRBJ2-7; D gene unclear. V dropped 8 bases and J dropped 2 bases, with 7 bases sitting between them. The CDR3 totals 11 residues. Germline values: CDR1 MNHEY, CDR2 SVGAGI. The CDR3 DNA reads TGTGCCAGCGGCAGAACCTACGAGCAGTACTTC. This encodes CASGRTYEQYF.

This chain connects TRBV4-3 to TRBJ1-2, with 7 bases that match TRBD1. The CDR3 loop spans 15 amino acids. CDR1 LGHNA and CDR2 YSLEER come from the germline V gene. V was pared by 3 bases and J by 0 bases, with 4 bases of the junction left unmatched. DNA of the CDR3: TGCGCCAGCAGCCATGTCAGGGGGACTAACTATGGCTACACCTTC. Translation: CASSHVRGTNYGYTF.

This clone was seen more than once but under ten times. The rearrangement joins TRBV25-1 to TRBJ2-6; 9 nucleotides line up with TRBD1. Germline V gives CDR1 MGHDK, CDR2 SYGVNS. V dropped 6 bases and J dropped 3; count of bases not matched to a gene: 6. The CDR3 runs 16 residues. CDR3 bases: TGTGCCAGCAGCGAGACAGGGGGTTATGGGGCCAACGTCCTGACTTTC. Amino acid sequence: CASSETGGYGANVLTF.

The V call is TRBV19, the J call TRBJ2-4, with 10 bases identical to TRBD1. The CDR3 is 14 amino acids. The junction had 5 bases not matched to a gene; V was cut back by 11 bases and J by 1 base. CDR1 is LNHDA, CDR2 SQIVND, per germline (reference sequence). The CDR3 is CAFRQGAAKNIQYF. The CDR3 DNA reads TGTGCCTTCCGACAGGGGGCCGCCAAAAACATTCAGTACTTC.

This clone was seen just once. The V call is TRBV5-6, the J call TRBJ1-2; 8 nucleotides align to TRBD1. This CDR3 region has 16 residues. The trim removed 3 bases at V and 5 bases at J, leaving 12 bases unmatched. CDR1 SGHDT and CDR2 YYEEEE come from the germline V gene. The CDR3 region is CASSYRQGTLDYGYTF. In DNA, the CDR3 is TGTGCCAGCAGCTACCGACAGGGGACGTTGGATTATGGCTACACCTTC.

The rearrangement links TRBV5-6 to TRBJ2-5, with D maybe TRBD2 (5 bases). The germline gives CDR1 SGHDT, CDR2 YYEEEE. The ends were cut back, 4 bases at V and 5 bases at J, with 9 bases in the middle. This CDR3 is 12 amino acids long. The CDR3 reads CASSVQRETQYF. CDR3 nucleotide sequence: TGTGCCAGCAGCGTACAGCGGGAGACCCAGTACTTC.

The V call is TRBV5-5, the J call TRBJ1-6, with D possibly matching TRBD1 (5 bases). Per the germline V gene, CDR1 is SGHKS and CDR2 is YYEKEE (reference sequence). V dropped 0 bases and J dropped 2 bases, with 15 bases sitting between them. This CDR3 has 18 residues. CDR3 sequence: CASSLAGVPGAYNSPLHF. The CDR3 DNA reads as TGTGCCAGCAGCTTGGCCGGGGTGCCGGGGGCCTATAATTCACCCCTCCACTTT.

The chain combines TRBV3-1 (or the pseudogene TRBV3-2) with TRBJ1-2; 9 nucleotides match TRBD1. The CDR3 consists of 15 residues. The germline V gene has CDR1 LGHDT and CDR2 YNNKEL (reference sequence). The V gene end was trimmed by 2 bases and the J gene end by 5 bases; junction bases not matched to a gene: 6. CDR3 sequence: CASSQPGQGSYGYTF. The CDR3 coding sequence is TGTGCCAGCAGCCAACCGGGACAGGGATCTTATGGCTACACCTTC.

The rearrangement links TRBV5-1 to TRBJ2-2; D may be TRBD1 (6 bases). V gave up 4 bases and J gave up 7 bases, with 20 bases separating them. The CDR3 is 16 residues long. Germline CDR1 reads SGHRS; CDR2 reads YFSETQ. The CDR3 DNA reads TGCGCCAGCAGCGGGGCTACAGGGTCGTTCGGCGGGGAGCTGTTTTTT. Its translation: CASSGATGSFGGELFF.

The V gene is TRBV5-1, the J gene TRBJ2-7, with D perhaps matching TRBD1 (5 bases). V lost 0 bases and J lost 4, with 11 bases in between. The germline V gene has CDR1 SGHRS and CDR2 YFSETQ. The CDR3 consists of 14 residues. CDR3 loop: CASSLGDRRYEQYF. The CDR3 DNA reads as TGCGCCAGCAGCTTGGGCGACAGAAGATACGAGCAGTACTTC.

The rearrangement uses TRBV6-6 and TRBJ2-7, with TRBD1 as a possible D gene (5 bases). This CDR3 is built from 14 residues. Germline V gene data show CDR1 as MNHNY and CDR2 as SVGAGI (reference sequence). Trimming took 0 bases from V and 3 from J, leaving 9 bases between them. The CDR3 region is CASSYSLRDYEQYF. The CDR3 nucleotides are TGTGCCAGCAGTTACTCCCTCAGGGACTACGAGCAGTACTTC.

The chain carries TRBV4-1 and TRBJ1-2, with D possibly matching TRBD1 (6 bases). The CDR3 totals 14 residues. V was clipped by 0 bases and J by 3 bases, with 8 bases between them. Per germline, CDR1 MGHRA and CDR2 YSYEKL. The CDR3 sequence: CASSQDPGDYGYTF. The CDR3 DNA follows: TGCGCCAGCAGCCAAGATCCAGGGGACTATGGCTACACCTTC.

The gene calls are TRBV5-4 and TRBJ2-7, with D tentatively TRBD1 (5 bases). Per the germline V gene, CDR1 is SGHNT and CDR2 is YYREEE (reference sequence). Trimming took off 3 bases at V and 3 bases at J, with 16 bases between the two ends. This CDR3 has 15 residues. The chain's CDR3 is CASSSTGEKLYEQYF. CDR3 sequence (DNA): TGTGCCAGCAGCTCCACAGGTGAGAAACTCTACGAGCAGTACTTC.

The rearrangement joins TRBV3-1 (or the pseudogene TRBV3-2) to TRBJ2-5, with 8 bases matching TRBD2. The V gene's germline CDR1 is LGHDT and CDR2 YNNKEL (reference sequence). The CDR3 is made up of 15 amino acids. J was trimmed by 1 base and V by 4 bases; bases with no gene match: 5. As DNA, the CDR3 is TGTGCCAGCAGCCCACTAGCGGAGCTCCAAGAGACCCAGTACTTC. Translation gives CASSPLAELQETQYF.

This clone turned up a few times. The chain is built from TRBV30 and TRBJ1-5; unclear D gene. The germline gives CDR1 GTSNPN, CDR2 SVGIG (reference sequence). This CDR3 spans 13 amino acids. Trimming removed 2 bases from V and 5 bases from J, with 10 bases in between. CDR3 protein: CAWSSRADQPQHF. Here the CDR3 DNA reads TGTGCCTGGAGTTCGAGGGCCGATCAGCCCCAGCATTTT.

A word on this clone: Within the sample, other DNA sequences also encode this same CDR3. The chain joins TRBV5-1 to TRBJ1-2; D call uncertain. This CDR3 has 13 amino acids. Per the germline V gene, CDR1 is SGHRS and CDR2 is YFSETQ. Deletions cut 2 bases from V and 2 bases from J, with 7 bases between. CDR3 nucleotides: TGCGCCAGCAGCTTTAATCGGAACTATGGCTACACCTTC. Amino acid sequence: CASSFNRNYGYTF.